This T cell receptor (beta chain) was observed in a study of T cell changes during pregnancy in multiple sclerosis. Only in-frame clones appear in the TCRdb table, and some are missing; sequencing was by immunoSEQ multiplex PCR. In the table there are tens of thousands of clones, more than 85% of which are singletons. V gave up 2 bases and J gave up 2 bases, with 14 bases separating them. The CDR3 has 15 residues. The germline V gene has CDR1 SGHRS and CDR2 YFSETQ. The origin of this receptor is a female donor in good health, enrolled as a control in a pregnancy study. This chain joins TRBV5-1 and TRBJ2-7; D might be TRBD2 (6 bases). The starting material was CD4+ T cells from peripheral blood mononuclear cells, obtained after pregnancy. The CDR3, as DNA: TGCGCCAGCAGCTTAATTGCGGGGACGACCTACGAGCAGTACTTC. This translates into CASSLIAGTTYEQYF.